The clone carrying this T cell receptor beta chain appeared many times. The CDR3 consists of 16 residues. Between the trimmed V and J ends, which lost 4 bases and 6 bases, there was a span of 18 bases. The germline V gene encodes CDR1 SNHLY and CDR2 FYNNEI. This sample is drawn from a study of regulatory T cells in long-lasting Graves disease. Libraries of TCR beta came from iRepertoire HTBI primers plus Arm-PCR of CDR3 regions. TCRdb re-called the multiplex PCR reads through MiXCR, storing one row per CDR3 protein. This table has approximately 490,000 distinct CDR3 sequences, about a sixth appearing once. Time point reported: newly diagnosed GD, antithyroid drugs for less than 3 months. RNA isolated from PBMCs was used to make the TCR library. These data were also filed under a second study, of T cells in Graves' hyperthyroidism and ophthalmopathy.

The gene calls are TRBV2 and TRBJ2-2; no definite D call. Sequences were derived from peripheral blood mononuclear cells (PBMCs), sampled at new diagnosis, from a patient treated with antithyroid drugs. The receptor was derived from a man aged 40-55 years with Graves disease. As DNA, the CDR3 is TGTGCCAGCAGTGTCTCCCCTAGGACCTTTGCCGGGGAGCTGTTTTTT. Its translation: CASSVSPRTFAGELFF.